Given below is one T cell receptor beta chain in context. The data derive from a study of cytomegalovirus exposure and HLA in healthy donors. Germline CDR1 is SEHNR and CDR2 is FQNEAQ (reference sequence). Trimming cost V 11 bases and J 4 bases, with 17 bases left between them. There are 14 residues in the CDR3. 13 Jbeta primers and 60 Vbeta primers were used for the PCR. Repertoires were generated with immunoSEQ multiplex PCR, while TCRdb's copy carries only in-frame clones and drops some. In the table there are around 130,000 clones, 65% to 75% of which are singletons. Sequencing was carried out using PBMCs. The TCR comes from a man in his forties in good health and CMV-seropositive. The chain links TRBV7-9 to TRBJ1-4, with a tentative D call TRBD1 (6 bases). For the CDR3, the DNA is TGTGCCTTCCCCTCGGGACACCGTAATGAAAAACTGTTTTTT. Its protein is CAFPSGHRNEKLFF.